The TCR beta chain under discussion was sequenced for a study of blood T cell repertoires in COVID-19. At the level of the study: Both acute and convalescent COVID-19 samples were obtained from the United States, Italy and Spain. In each case, the material was cDNA or gDNA derived from T cells, B-cell-depleted T cells, or PBMCs.

V gave up 1 base and J gave up 1 base, with 7 bases separating them. This CDR3 spans 14 amino acids. Looked up from germline, CDR1 is KGHSH and CDR2 is LQKENI. Methods used by the authors: Scientists estimated how many nucleated cells there were by amplifying reference gene primers. Profiled with immunoSEQ multiplex PCR; TCRdb holds only in-frame clones, not every one. From that table come the V and J calls and clone size; the DNA was used to work out D and trimming. This table has some 240,000 clones, about 84% appearing once. This receptor was obtained from a human donor in a cohort sampled during active COVID-19. Source material: peripheral blood. The chain couples TRBV18 to TRBJ1-1; D is possibly TRBD1 (5 bases). The CDR3 DNA is TGTGCCAGCTCACCACGTGGACAGAACACTGAAGCTTTCTTT. Translation gives CASSPRGQNTEAFF.